These 20 T cell receptor beta chains came from one sample sequenced in a study of chemoradiotherapy in HPV16-positive cancers. Profiled with immunoSEQ multiplex PCR; TCRdb holds only in-frame clones, not every one. The sample includes about 11,000 clones, approximately 90% of them seen just once. The material was blood, obtained from a patient who underwent chemoradiotherapy. Source of these receptors: a human donor with HPV-associated anogenital cancer.

V and J are TRBV29-1 and TRBJ2-2; possibly TRBD1 for D (7 bases). V dropped 7 bases and J dropped 0 bases, with 12 bases sitting between them. In germline, CDR1 is SQVTM, CDR2 ANQGSEA. There are 14 residues in the CDR3. CDR3: CSGGTASNTGELFF. CDR3 coding DNA: TGCAGCGGCGGGACAGCCTCGAACACCGGGGAGCTGTTTTTT.

The gene calls are TRBV5-6 and TRBJ2-1, with TRBD2 matching over 11 bases. This CDR3 region has 15 residues. Germline-derived CDR1 and CDR2 are SGHDT and YYEEEE. J gave up 6 bases and V 0 bases, and 2 bases lay outside the gene matches. The CDR3 coding sequence is TGTGCCAGCAGCTTGGTACTAGCGGGGGCCAATGAGCAGTTCTTC. Translation gives CASSLVLAGANEQFF.

The rearrangement joins TRBV7-2 to TRBJ1-5, with TRBD1 identical over 7 bases. The germline V gene has CDR1 SGHTA and CDR2 FQGNSA. The ends lost 6 bases at V and 4 bases at J; junction bases unmatched: 9. The length of the CDR3 is 15 residues. This chain's CDR3 is CASRSDRAGNQPQHF. CDR3 nucleotides: TGTGCCAGCAGGTCCGACAGGGCGGGAAATCAGCCCCAGCATTTT.

This clone was detected only once. The J gene is TRBJ1-1, the V gene TRBV29-1; TRBD1 agrees at 7 bases. CDR3 length: 13 amino acids. J lost 1 base, V lost 7 bases, and 6 bases had no gene match. Per the germline V gene, CDR1 is SQVTM and CDR2 is ANQGSEA. The CDR3 DNA reads as TGCAGCGCCCGGGACAGATCGAACACTGAAGCTTTCTTT. It yields the protein CSARDRSNTEAFF.

The genes are TRBV9 and TRBJ1-5, with 7 bases fitting TRBD1. This CDR3 spans 14 amino acids. Germline V gene sequence: CDR1 SGDLS, CDR2 YYNGEE. J gave up 10 bases and V 3 bases, and 10 bases lay outside the gene matches. The CDR3 DNA reads TGTGCCAGCAGCGCCCAGGGGGTTTCTCAACCCCAGCATTTT. Residues: CASSAQGVSQPQHF.

The genes are TRBV11-2 and TRBJ2-7; D perhaps matches TRBD2 (5 bases). The ends were cut back, 1 base at V and 9 bases at J, with 13 bases in the middle. This CDR3 is 13 amino acids long. Germline V gene data show CDR1 as SGHAT and CDR2 as FQNNGV. The CDR3, as DNA: TGTGCCAGCAGCTTAGTAGAGGGCACCCGGCAGTACTTC. Protein sequence: CASSLVEGTRQYF.

This rearrangement joins TRBV7-9 to TRBJ1-4; 7 bases are shared with TRBD1. J gave up 5 bases and V 5 bases, and 8 bases lay outside the gene matches. Germline V gene sequence: CDR1 SEHNR, CDR2 FQNEAQ (reference sequence). The CDR3 is made up of 15 amino acids. For the CDR3, the DNA is TGTGCCAGCAGCCCAGGGGACAGCCGGAATGAAAAACTGTTTTTT. Protein sequence: CASSPGDSRNEKLFF. The whole variable domain, remainder taken from reference TRBV7-9 and TRBJ1-4, is DTGVSQNPRHKITKRGQNVTFRCDPISEHNRLYWYRQTLGQGPEFLTYFQNEAQLEKSRLLSDRFSAERPKGSFSTLEIQRTEQGDSAMYLCASSPGDSRNEKLFFGSGTQLSVL.

V gene TRBV5-5 combines with J gene TRBJ2-5; D is ambiguous. CDR3 size: 14 residues. Trimming pared 0 bases from V and 2 bases from J, leaving 8 bases between. From germline, CDR1 is SGHKS and CDR2 YYEKEE (reference sequence). In nucleotides, the CDR3 is TGTGCCAGCAGCTTGGGTCGTCAACAAGAGACCCAGTACTTC. Amino acids: CASSLGRQQETQYF.

The chain carries TRBV11-3 and TRBJ2-7; a possible D gene is TRBD2 (6 bases). The CDR3 spans 15 residues. Between the trimmed V and J ends, which lost 6 bases and 0 bases, there was a span of 15 bases. Per germline, CDR1 SGHNT and CDR2 YENEEA. The CDR3 nucleotides are TGTGCCAGCAGTCGTCCGGGACTTTTCTCCTACGAGCAGTACTTC. Translation: CASSRPGLFSYEQYF.

J is TRBJ2-1 and V is TRBV6-1; 10 nucleotides agree with TRBD2. Trimming removed 2 bases from V and 7 bases from J; junction bases left unmatched: 5. The length of the CDR3 is 15 residues. Germline V gives CDR1 MNHNS, CDR2 SASEGT. This CDR3 is CASSERTSGKNEQFF. CDR3 DNA sequence: TGTGCCAGCAGTGAACGGACTAGCGGCAAGAATGAGCAGTTCTTC.

This CDR3 reads CASSPTPSSYEQYF. DNA of the CDR3: TGTGCCAGCTCACCGACGCCTAGCTCCTACGAGCAGTACTTC. This chain links TRBV18 with TRBJ2-5; D is unresolved. Judging by the DNA end, TRBJ2-7 fits better; the J call may be wrong. The CDR3 is made up of 14 amino acids. Germline V gene lookup returns CDR1 KGHSH and CDR2 LQKENI.

The chain uses TRBV19 and TRBJ2-4, with D possibly being TRBD2 (6 bases). CDR1 is LNHDA and CDR2 is SQIVND in the germline V gene (reference sequence). Trimming took off 6 bases at V and 0 bases at J, with 18 bases between the two ends. This CDR3 comprises 17 residues. The CDR3 reads CASRPEGTWRAKNIQYF. CDR3 coding DNA: TGTGCCAGTAGACCCGAGGGGACTTGGCGAGCCAAAAACATTCAGTACTTC.

This chain joins TRBV5-8 and TRBJ2-5; a weak D match, TRBD1 (6 bases). There are 16 residues in the CDR3. Per the germline V gene, CDR1 is SGHTS and CDR2 is YDEGEE. Trimming took 4 bases from V and 1 from J, leaving 17 bases between them. The CDR3 here is CASSAAGTIRQETQYF. For the CDR3, the DNA is TGTGCCAGCAGCGCCGCAGGGACAATTCGCCAAGAGACCCAGTACTTC. The full variable domain, rest sourced from reference TRBV5-8 and TRBJ2-5, is EAGVTQSPTHLIKTRGQQATLRCSPISGHTSVYWYQQALGLGLQFLLWYDEGEERNRGNFPPRFSGRQFPNYSSELNVNALELEDSALYLCASSAAGTIRQETQYFGPGTRLLVL.

The rearrangement links TRBV5-5 to TRBJ2-7; 7 bases are a match to TRBD1. The CDR3 contains 15 residues. Trimming took 4 bases from V and 3 from J; bases not matched to a gene: 10. Germline values: CDR1 SGHKS, CDR2 YYEKEE (reference sequence). The CDR3, as DNA: TGTGCCAGCAGCCCAGGGGGACAGATAAGCTACGAGCAGTACTTC. Translating gives CASSPGGQISYEQYF. Using reference TRBV5-5 and TRBJ2-7 for the parts outside the CDR3, the full variable domain is DAGVTQSPTHLIKTRGQQVTLRCSPISGHKSVSWYQQVLGQGPQFIFQYYEKEERGRGNFPDRFSARQFPNYSSELNVNALLLGDSALYLCASSPGGQISYEQYFGPGTRLTVT.

The chain links TRBV21-1 to TRBJ1-5. TRBV21-1 is a recognized pseudogene. This CDR3 has 15 residues. CDR3 region: CASSKTLGYNQPQHF. CDR3 nucleotide sequence: TGTGCCAGCAGCAAAACGTTAGGGTACAATCAGCCCCAGCATTTT.

The chain links TRBV19 to TRBJ2-7; TRBD2 agrees at 9 bases. The CDR3 totals 15 residues. V shed 5 bases and J 2 bases; nucleotides not matched to a gene: 7. From germline, CDR1 is LNHDA and CDR2 SQIVND (reference sequence). The DNA for the CDR3 is TGTGCCAGTAGTGGTACGGCGGGGGGGCCCTACGAGCAGTACTTC. Its protein product is CASSGTAGGPYEQYF.

This chain uses TRBV9 with TRBJ1-2; no definite D call. Germline V gene sequence: CDR1 SGDLS, CDR2 YYNGEE. V shed 4 bases and J shed 6 bases, with 10 bases lying between them. The CDR3 covers 12 residues. For the CDR3, the DNA is TGTGCCAGCAGCTCAAGGACGGATGGCTACACCTTC. Protein product: CASSSRTDGYTF. Full variable domain (missing parts from reference TRBV9 and TRBJ1-2): DSGVTQTPKHLITATGQRVTLRCSPRSGDLSVYWYQQSLDQGLQFLIQYYNGEERAKGNILERFSAQQFPDLHSELNLSSLELGDSALYFCASSSRTDGYTFGSGTRLTVV.

The chain recombines TRBV4-3 with TRBJ2-1, with 11 bases lining up with TRBD2. The CDR3 has 15 amino acids. With 3 bases clipped from V and 7 bases from J, the junction kept 5 bases outside the gene matches. The germline CDR1 and CDR2 sequences are LGHNA and YSLEER. The CDR3 nucleotides are TGCGCCAGCAGCCAGGGACTAGCGGTTTGGAATGAGCAGTTCTTC. Protein sequence: CASSQGLAVWNEQFF.

The rearrangement links TRBV4-1 to TRBJ2-7, with 7 bases identical to TRBD1. CDR3 length equals 16 residues. V trimming: 3 bases; J trimming: 0 bases; junction bases outside the gene matches: 8. Germline V gene lookup returns CDR1 MGHRA and CDR2 YSYEKL. The DNA of the CDR3 is TGCGCCAGCAGCCACGGACAGGTAACCAGCTCCTACGAGCAGTACTTC. It is translated as CASSHGQVTSSYEQYF.

This clone showed up just once. The V gene is TRBV7-3, the J gene TRBJ2-1; TRBD1 agrees at 10 bases. V dropped 2 bases and J dropped 4; count of bases not matched to a gene: 5. CDR1 and CDR2 (germline): SGHTA, FQGTGA. CDR3 size: 16 residues. The CDR3 is CASSLATGQGYNEQFF. CDR3 nucleotide sequence: TGTGCCAGCAGCTTAGCCACGGGACAGGGGTACAATGAGCAGTTCTTC.